These 24 T cell receptor beta chains came from one sample sequenced in a study of cytomegalovirus exposure and HLA in healthy donors. The protocol was immunoSEQ multiplex PCR, while the TCRdb copy is restricted to in-frame clones and leaves out a portion. Of 240,000 or so clones listed, approximately 86% are singletons. Sequencing was performed on PBMCs. Receptors were obtained from a woman in her 30s in good health and CMV-seropositive.

This clone was counted only a few times. The chain links TRBV5-5 to TRBJ2-2; 7 nucleotides agree with TRBD1. Trimming at V came to 5 bases and at J to 0 bases, leaving 7 bases not matched to a gene. This CDR3 is 16 amino acids long. Per the germline V gene, CDR1 is SGHKS and CDR2 is YYEKEE (reference sequence). The CDR3 coding sequence is TGTGCCAGCAGTTATACAGGGGCCGCGAACACCGGGGAGCTGTTTTTT. Protein product: CASSYTGAANTGELFF.

The chain combines TRBV6-1 with TRBJ2-5; D possibly corresponds to TRBD1 (5 bases). Trimming shortened V by 1 base and J by 2 bases, and 17 bases separated the two germline ends. The CDR3 is 17 amino acids. Germline V gives CDR1 MNHNS, CDR2 SASEGT. The CDR3 spells CASSEVVPTDAQETQYF. The DNA of the CDR3 is TGTGCCAGCAGTGAAGTTGTCCCGACAGACGCTCAAGAGACCCAGTACTTC.

A single count supports this clone. The chain couples TRBV11-3 to TRBJ2-7; D is perhaps TRBD2 (5 bases). Looked up from germline, CDR1 is SGHNT and CDR2 is YENEEA. Trimming pared 2 bases from V and 5 bases from J, leaving 10 bases between. The CDR3 loop spans 13 amino acids. CDR3 nucleotide sequence: TGTGCCAGCAGCTTAACTAGTTTCAACGAGCAGTACTTC. It yields the protein CASSLTSFNEQYF.

V gene TRBV4-1 combines with J gene TRBJ2-3, with 8 nucleotides matching TRBD2. Germline loops: CDR1 MGHRA, CDR2 YSYEKL. The CDR3 has 20 residues. The V gene end was trimmed by 1 base and the J gene end by 8 bases; junction bases not matched to a gene: 23. The chain's CDR3 is CASSQVGRREGPKTFGTQYF. The CDR3 DNA reads as TGCGCCAGCAGCCAAGTAGGACGCCGGGAGGGCCCTAAGACGTTTGGTACGCAGTATTTT.

CDR3 in amino acids: CASSINAGGPHEQFF. The CDR3 DNA reads TGTGCCAGTAGTATAAACGCGGGAGGGCCCCATGAGCAGTTCTTC. The V and J genes are TRBV19 and TRBJ2-1; 9 bases map to TRBD2. V shed 2 bases, J shed 8 bases, and the junction held 7 bases outside the gene matches. This CDR3 has 15 residues. Germline V CDR1 and CDR2: LNHDA, SQIVND (reference sequence).

This clone came up once. The chain recombines TRBV29-1 with TRBJ1-3, with D possibly matching TRBD1 (6 bases). Trimming cost V 5 bases and J 2 bases, with 10 bases left between them. The CDR3 consists of 13 residues. CDR1 is SQVTM and CDR2 is ANQGSEA in the germline V gene. The CDR3 coding sequence is TGCAGCGTTACAGGGAGCCCTGGAAACACCATATATTTT. Residues: CSVTGSPGNTIYF.

V usage is TRBV7-3 and J usage is TRBJ2-2; 7 bases line up with TRBD2. J lost 1 base, V lost 8 bases, and 7 bases had no gene match. Germline CDR1 reads SGHTA; CDR2 reads FQGTGA. The CDR3 contains 15 residues. CDR3 coding DNA: TGTGCCAGCGGCCCAAGCGGGGTGAACACCGGGGAGCTGTTTTTT. Protein: CASGPSGVNTGELFF.

The chain recombines TRBV30 with TRBJ1-5; D unclear. CDR1 GTSNPN and CDR2 SVGIG come from the germline V gene (reference sequence). Trimming pared 4 bases from V and 4 bases from J, leaving 8 bases between. CDR3 size: 12 residues. CDR3 nucleotide sequence: TGTGCCTGGAATAACGGGAATCAGCCCCAGCATTTT. Residues: CAWNNGNQPQHF. Filled out from reference TRBV30 and TRBJ1-5, the complete variable domain reads SQTIHQWPATLVQPVGSPLSLECTVEGTSNPNLYWYRQAAGRGLQLLFYSVGIGQISSEVPQNLSASRPQDRQFILSSKKLLLSDSGFYLCAWNNGNQPQHFGDGTRLSIL.

This clone came up a few times. The chain uses TRBV5-4 and TRBJ2-1; D remains unclear. The CDR3 runs to 13 residues. V was clipped by 0 bases and J by 5 bases, with 6 bases between them. CDR1 is SGHNT and CDR2 is YYREEE in the germline V gene (reference sequence). In DNA form, the CDR3 reads TGTGCCAGCAGCTTGGAACCAGACAATGAGCAGTTCTTC. As protein: CASSLEPDNEQFF. Full variable domain (rest looked up from reference TRBV5-4 and TRBJ2-1): ETGVTQSPTHLIKTRGQQVTLRCSSQSGHNTVSWYQQALGQGPQFIFQYYREEENGRGNFPPRFSGLQFPNYSSELNVNALELDDSALYLCASSLEPDNEQFFGPGTRLTVL.

The chain is built from TRBV5-1 and TRBJ2-1, with 8 bases matching TRBD2. The CDR3 has 14 residues. The ends lost 2 bases at V and 8 bases at J; junction bases unmatched: 6. Germline V gene data show CDR1 as SGHRS and CDR2 as YFSETQ. The CDR3 DNA reads TGCGCCAGCAGCTTAAGACTAGCGATTGATGAGCAGTTCTTC. Amino acid sequence: CASSLRLAIDEQFF.

The V gene is TRBV15, the J gene TRBJ1-2, with TRBD1 as a possible D gene (5 bases). In germline, CDR1 is LNHNV, CDR2 YYDKDF (reference sequence). The V and J ends lost 1 base and 3 bases respectively, with 12 bases between them. This CDR3 has 15 amino acids. CDR3 residues: CATSRGGVLDYGYTF. For the CDR3, the DNA is TGTGCCACCAGCAGAGGGGGGGTCCTGGACTATGGCTACACCTTC.

The chain links TRBV27 to TRBJ1-2; 7 positions agree with TRBD1. Germline trimming cut 6 bases from V and 4 bases from J; bases unmatched to any gene: 8. The CDR3 runs to 14 residues. Germline V gene data show CDR1 as MNHEY and CDR2 as SMNVEV (reference sequence). DNA of the CDR3: TGTGCCAGCAGCACCAAGGCAGGGGGCTATGGCTACACCTTC. Protein: CASSTKAGGYGYTF.

The V call is TRBV19, the J call TRBJ2-1; a weak D match, TRBD2 (5 bases). The CDR3 length is 17 residues. Trimming took 3 bases from V and 0 from J, leaving 15 bases between them. Germline lookup yields CDR1 LNHDA and CDR2 SQIVND (reference sequence). CDR3 amino acids: CASSIRGGRSSYNEQFF. In nucleotides, the CDR3 is TGTGCCAGTAGTATTCGCGGCGGGCGGAGCTCCTACAATGAGCAGTTCTTC.

This clone appeared once. The DNA for the CDR3 is TGTGCCAGCAGCCAAGTCAGGACAGGGAGGGACACCATATATTTT. This sequence encodes CASSQVRTGRDTIYF. The chain combines TRBV4-2 with TRBJ1-3; the match to TRBD1 covers 8 bases. The CDR3 runs 15 residues. Germline values: CDR1 LGHNA, CDR2 YNFKEQ. The V segment lost 1 base and the J segment 8 bases; nucleotides outside the gene matches: 7.

The CDR3: CASSLGGLLTDQPQHF. As DNA, the CDR3 is TGTGCCAGCAGCTTAGGGGGCCTCTTGACGGATCAGCCCCAGCATTTT. The chain recombines TRBV7-2 with TRBJ1-5; maybe TRBD1 (5 bases). The germline V gene has CDR1 SGHTA and CDR2 FQGNSA. CDR3 length equals 16 residues. V was clipped by 1 base and J by 5 bases, with 15 bases between them.

The chain employs TRBV6-5 and TRBJ2-2, with D unclear. Between the trimmed V and J ends, which lost 8 bases and 6 bases, there was a span of 16 bases. The CDR3 loop spans 14 amino acids. Looked up from germline, CDR1 is MNHEY and CDR2 is SVGAGI. This CDR3 reads CASRGAGYSGELFF. CDR3 nucleotide sequence: TGTGCCAGCCGAGGAGCCGGCTATTCCGGGGAGCTGTTTTTT.

The rearrangement links TRBV19 to TRBJ2-3; 7 bases are shared with TRBD2. The V gene's germline CDR1 is LNHDA and CDR2 SQIVND (reference sequence). V gave up 3 bases and J gave up 6 bases; unmatched junction bases: 21. This CDR3 region has 19 residues. CDR3 protein: CASSIIGGRREPQKDTQYF. The DNA of the CDR3 is TGTGCCAGTAGTATCATAGGAGGGCGGCGGGAGCCACAGAAGGATACGCAGTATTTT.

The V call is TRBV19, the J call TRBJ1-1; 10 positions match TRBD1. Losses at the gene ends were 8 bases for V and 10 bases for J; bases not matched to a gene: 22. Germline lookup yields CDR1 LNHDA and CDR2 SQIVND (reference sequence). This CDR3 region has 17 residues. The DNA of the CDR3 is TGTGCCAGTTCGACCGGGACAGGGGTCGGAAGAACTGAAGGAGCTTTCTTT. This translates into CASSTGTGVGRTEGAFF.

The chain recombines TRBV15 with TRBJ1-2; 10 positions agree with TRBD1. CDR3 length: 16 amino acids. Trimming at V came to 0 bases and at J to 6 bases, leaving 7 bases not matched to a gene. Germline-derived CDR1 and CDR2 are LNHNV and YYDKDF (reference sequence). In DNA form, the CDR3 reads TGTGCCACCAGCAGAGATCTGGGGACAGGGGATAATGGCTACACCTTC. As protein: CATSRDLGTGDNGYTF. The full variable domain, its missing parts supplied by reference TRBV15 and TRBJ1-2, is DAMVIQNPRYQVTQFGKPVTLSCSQTLNHNVMYWYQQKSSQAPKLLFHYYDKDFNNEADTPDNFQSRRPNTSFCFLDIRSPGLGDTAMYLCATSRDLGTGDNGYTFGSGTRLTVV.

As regards this clone: The same CDR3 arises from other DNA sequences in this sample as well. This chain connects TRBV6-4 to TRBJ2-2; 14 bases line up with TRBD2. CDR3 length equals 15 residues. The germline CDR1 and CDR2 sequences are MRHNA and SNTAGT. V lost 3 bases and J lost 6; bases outside the gene matches: 0. CDR3 DNA sequence: TGTGCCAGCAGTGAGGGACTAGCGGGAGCCGGGGAGCTGTTTTTT. Translating gives CASSEGLAGAGELFF.

V gene TRBV10-3 combines with J gene TRBJ2-3, with 7 nucleotides matching TRBD1. CDR3 length: 17 amino acids. J lost 4 bases, V lost 6 bases, and 16 bases had no gene match. Germline CDR1 and CDR2: ENHRY and SYGVKD. In DNA form, the CDR3 reads TGTGCCATCAGGAGGGGGCGGGCTAGCCTTCGTCCAGATACGCAGTATTTT. Translated, it gives CAIRRGRASLRPDTQYF.

This chain joins TRBV28 and TRBJ2-7; perhaps TRBD2 as D (6 bases). The CDR3 loop spans 15 amino acids. Germline V lookup: CDR1 MDHEN, CDR2 SYDVKM. V lost 4 bases, J lost 6 bases, and 19 bases lay in between. As DNA, the CDR3 is TGTGCCAGCAGTTCTCCGGGACTTCTATTGCCCGAGCAGTACTTC. Amino acid sequence: CASSSPGLLLPEQYF.

The V and J genes are TRBV12-5 and TRBJ2-5; 8 bases agree with TRBD1. V trimming: 4 bases; J trimming: 4 bases; junction bases outside the gene matches: 5. The CDR3 runs 14 residues. Germline loops: CDR1 LGHNT, CDR2 FRNRAP. This CDR3 is CASGSPGTGETQYF. CDR3 nucleotides: TGTGCTAGTGGTTCTCCCGGGACAGGAGAGACCCAGTACTTC.

This clone was found a few times. The CDR3 is CASSIDTGTVSLFTDTQYF. The CDR3, as DNA: TGTGCCAGTAGTATAGATACAGGGACGGTATCCTTATTCACAGATACGCAGTATTTT. The chain recombines TRBV19 with TRBJ2-3; D might be TRBD1 (6 bases). Trimming removed 0 bases at V and 2 bases at J, with 21 bases between. Germline V CDR1 and CDR2: LNHDA, SQIVND (reference sequence). The CDR3 runs 19 residues.